The present TCR beta chain was sequenced within a study of human thymus T cells. Corrective heart surgery yielded resections, and these provided the thymus tissue. V was cut by 8 bases and J by 4 bases, with 15 bases left in between. This CDR3 contains 13 residues. Germline CDR1 is MNHEY and CDR2 is SMNVEV (reference sequence). The table came from immunoSEQ multiplex PCR; TCRdb's copy has only in-frame clones and leaves some out. Of some 80,000 clones listed, around 96% are singletons. The receptor's source is a boy in the first two years of life with a congenital heart defect but otherwise immunologically healthy. The chain joins TRBV27 to TRBJ2-7, with D unresolved. Sequencing used thymus tissue. Written as DNA, the CDR3 is TGTGCCAGCGGCCTCCCCGGCCCTTACGAGCAGTACTTC. This codes for CASGLPGPYEQYF.